The rows below give T cell receptor beta chains drawn from one sample of a study of Ad26.COV2.S vaccination and SARS-CoV-2 variants. Clones were sequenced by immunoSEQ multiplex PCR, and TCRdb holds only the in-frame ones, with some missing. The sample holds about 400,000 clones, 92% seen once. The starting material was peripheral blood, obtained in a trial of Ad26.COV2.S vaccine versus placebo. The receptors were gathered from a person aged 18-60 years who received the Ad26.COV2.S COVID-19 vaccine or a placebo. The CDR3 runs from the conserved cysteine through the conserved F or W. Each record gives: D gene, J gene, V gene, clone size, CDR3 DNA, CDR3 protein. D genes are given only for firm matches. The listing skips clone size in some rows; elsewhere it reads once, few, many or a size class.

D gene: -
J gene: TRBJ2-3
V gene: TRBV3-1/TRBV3-2
clone size: -
CDR3 DNA: TGTGCCAGCAGCCTCACAGATACGCAGTATTTT
CDR3 protein: CASSLTDTQYF

D gene: -
J gene: TRBJ1-3
V gene: TRBV21-1
clone size: -
CDR3 DNA: TGTGCCAGCAGCAAAGCAACCAGGGGGACGAACACCATATATTTT
CDR3 protein: CASSKATRGTNTIYF

D gene: -
J gene: TRBJ1-4
V gene: TRBV11-2
clone size: -
CDR3 DNA: TGTGCCAGCAGCTTTCTCCTTAATGAAAAACTGTTTTTT
CDR3 protein: CASSFLLNEKLFF

D gene: -
J gene: TRBJ2-1
V gene: TRBV2
clone size: -
CDR3 DNA: TGTGCCAGCAGGCTCGTAGAGGCCCCCCCCTACAATGAGCAGTTCTTC
CDR3 protein: CASRLVEAPPYNEQFF

D gene: TRBD1
J gene: TRBJ2-3
V gene: TRBV5-1
clone size: -
CDR3 DNA: TGCGCCAGCAGCATACAGACAGGGTCGGATACGCAGTATTTT
CDR3 protein: CASSIQTGSDTQYF

D gene: -
J gene: TRBJ2-7
V gene: TRBV27
clone size: -
CDR3 DNA: TGTGCCAGCAGTTTAGCCGAGGGGGCCTACGAGCAGTACTTC
CDR3 protein: CASSLAEGAYEQYF

D gene: -
J gene: TRBJ2-7
V gene: TRBV7-9
clone size: -
CDR3 DNA: TGTGCCAGCAGCCCTAGGTCCTTCTACGAGCAGTACTTC
CDR3 protein: CASSPRSFYEQYF

D gene: TRBD1
J gene: TRBJ1-1
V gene: TRBV19
clone size: -
CDR3 DNA: TGTGCCAGTAGTCTGGGACAGGCGAACACTGAAGCTTTCTTT
CDR3 protein: CASSLGQANTEAFF

D gene: TRBD2
J gene: TRBJ2-5
V gene: TRBV4-3
clone size: -
CDR3 DNA: TGCGCCAGCAGCCGGACTAGCGGGGAGCAAGAGACCCAGTACTTC
CDR3 protein: CASSRTSGEQETQYF

D gene: -
J gene: TRBJ1-6
V gene: TRBV4-3
clone size: -
CDR3 DNA: TGCGCCAGCAGCCAAGCCCTGACTAATTCACCCCTCCACTTT
CDR3 protein: CASSQALTNSPLHF

D gene: -
J gene: TRBJ2-1
V gene: TRBV12-2
clone size: -
CDR3 DNA: TGTGCAAGTCGCTCTCGTGGATACTCCTACAATGAGCAGTTCTTC
CDR3 protein: CASRSRGYSYNEQFF

D gene: TRBD1
J gene: TRBJ1-2
V gene: TRBV18
clone size: -
CDR3 DNA: TGTGCCAGCTCACCACAGGGGGCAAACTATGGCTACACCTTC
CDR3 protein: CASSPQGANYGYTF

D gene: -
J gene: TRBJ2-4
V gene: TRBV5-4
clone size: -
CDR3 DNA: TGTGCCAGCAGCTCCATCGGAGGGACCAAAAACATTCAGTACTTC
CDR3 protein: CASSSIGGTKNIQYF

D gene: TRBD2
J gene: TRBJ2-3
V gene: TRBV9
clone size: once
CDR3 DNA: TGTGCCAGCAGCGAGGGGCTAGCGGCCTACACAGATACGCAGTATTTT
CDR3 protein: CASSEGLAAYTDTQYF

D gene: -
J gene: TRBJ2-7
V gene: TRBV19
clone size: -
CDR3 DNA: TGTGCCAGTAGTTCAGGACAGTCCTACGAGCAGTACTTC
CDR3 protein: CASSSGQSYEQYF

D gene: TRBD2
J gene: TRBJ2-2
V gene: TRBV5-4
clone size: -
CDR3 DNA: TGTGCCAGCAGCTTATGGGGACTAGCGGGGGACCCAACGAACACCGGGGAGCTGTTTTTT
CDR3 protein: CASSLWGLAGDPTNTGELFF

D gene: -
J gene: TRBJ1-5
V gene: TRBV3-1/TRBV3-2
clone size: once
CDR3 DNA: TGTGCCAGCAGCCAAGCACCACAGGGGCCCCAGCATTTT
CDR3 protein: CASSQAPQGPQHF

D gene: TRBD1
J gene: TRBJ1-3
V gene: TRBV28
clone size: -
CDR3 DNA: TGTGCCAGCAGTTTGGGGACAGACCTAAACACCATATATTTT
CDR3 protein: CASSLGTDLNTIYF

D gene: TRBD1
J gene: TRBJ1-1
V gene: TRBV10-3
clone size: -
CDR3 DNA: TGTGCCATCAGTGATGGCAGGGGGCTCGCTGAAGCTTTCTTT
CDR3 protein: CAISDGRGLAEAFF

D gene: -
J gene: TRBJ2-1
V gene: TRBV7-2
clone size: -
CDR3 DNA: TGTGCCAGCAGCTCGGGGCCGATTAGGGACTTCAATGAGCAGTTCTTC
CDR3 protein: CASSSGPIRDFNEQFF

D gene: -
J gene: TRBJ1-5
V gene: TRBV7-2
clone size: -
CDR3 DNA: TGTGCCAGCAGCTTAGGTGTGGGGTCATCGAATCAGCCCCAGCATTTT
CDR3 protein: CASSLGVGSSNQPQHF

D gene: -
J gene: TRBJ2-7
V gene: TRBV3-1/TRBV3-2
clone size: -
CDR3 DNA: TGTGCCAGCAGCCAAGATAAGGAGTTGGGTACAGGGCGATACGAGCAGTACTTC
CDR3 protein: CASSQDKELGTGRYEQYF

D gene: -
J gene: TRBJ2-7
V gene: TRBV3-1/TRBV3-2
clone size: -
CDR3 DNA: TGTGCCAGCAGCCAAGAAGCCCCCAGGGGGAGGTCGAGCTCCTACGAGCAGTACTTC
CDR3 protein: CASSQEAPRGRSSSYEQYF

D gene: TRBD2
J gene: TRBJ2-5
V gene: TRBV11-2
clone size: -
CDR3 DNA: TGTGCCAGCAGCTTAGGGCTAGCGGGGTCGCGAAAAGAGACCCAGTACTTC
CDR3 protein: CASSLGLAGSRKETQYF

D gene: TRBD2
J gene: TRBJ2-1
V gene: TRBV4-3
clone size: once
CDR3 DNA: TGCGCCAGCAGCCGCTGGCGGGGGGCGCGGGACAATGAGCAGTTCTTC
CDR3 protein: CASSRWRGARDNEQFF

D gene: -
J gene: TRBJ2-7
V gene: TRBV9
clone size: -
CDR3 DNA: TGTGCCAGCAGCGTAGGAAGGGACGGAACCTACGAGCAGTACTTC
CDR3 protein: CASSVGRDGTYEQYF

D gene: -
J gene: TRBJ1-1
V gene: TRBV7-6
clone size: -
CDR3 DNA: TGTGCCAGCAGCTTAGGGACACAAGTACCTGAAGCTTTCTTT
CDR3 protein: CASSLGTQVPEAFF

D gene: TRBD2
J gene: TRBJ2-3
V gene: TRBV27
clone size: -
CDR3 DNA: TGTGCCAGCAGTCCCATACTAGCGACTCACACAGATACGCAGTATTTT
CDR3 protein: CASSPILATHTDTQYF

D gene: -
J gene: TRBJ1-1
V gene: TRBV18
clone size: -
CDR3 DNA: TGTGCCAGCTCCCAGGACATGAACACTGAAGCTTTCTTT
CDR3 protein: CASSQDMNTEAFF

D gene: -
J gene: TRBJ2-1
V gene: TRBV6-5
clone size: -
CDR3 DNA: TGTGCCAGCATTGGGGAGACAGGATCCCATGAGCAGTTCTTC
CDR3 protein: CASIGETGSHEQFF

D gene: -
J gene: TRBJ1-2
V gene: TRBV11-2
clone size: -
CDR3 DNA: TGTGCCAGCAGCCGAACCGCGGGGGTCGTCGGCTACACCTTC
CDR3 protein: CASSRTAGVVGYTF

D gene: -
J gene: TRBJ2-5
V gene: TRBV27
clone size: -
CDR3 DNA: TGTGCCAGCAGTTTTCTCGGGAGAGAGACCCAGTACTTC
CDR3 protein: CASSFLGRETQYF

D gene: -
J gene: TRBJ1-2
V gene: TRBV18
clone size: once
CDR3 DNA: TGTGCCAGCTGTCAGCAGGACGGACACCGCTATGGCTACACCTTC
CDR3 protein: CASCQQDGHRYGYTF

D gene: TRBD1
J gene: TRBJ1-1
V gene: TRBV2
clone size: once
CDR3 DNA: TGTGCCAGCAACATACAGGGGGCAAGGACTGAAGCTTTCTTT
CDR3 protein: CASNIQGARTEAFF

D gene: TRBD2
J gene: TRBJ2-3
V gene: TRBV19
clone size: -
CDR3 DNA: TGTGCCAGTAACCCCTTGCGGGGGGGCACAGATACGCAGTATTTT
CDR3 protein: CASNPLRGGTDTQYF

D gene: TRBD1
J gene: TRBJ1-6
V gene: TRBV27
clone size: few
CDR3 DNA: TGTGCCAGCAGTTTTGACGAGGGGGCAAGTTCACCCCTCCACTTT
CDR3 protein: CASSFDEGASSPLHF

D gene: TRBD2
J gene: TRBJ2-7
V gene: TRBV15
clone size: -
CDR3 DNA: TGTGCCACCAGCAGACGGGGACTAGCGGTCCCTGGGGAGCAGTACTTC
CDR3 protein: CATSRRGLAVPGEQYF

D gene: TRBD1
J gene: TRBJ1-2
V gene: TRBV6-5
clone size: -
CDR3 DNA: TGTGCCAGCAGTTCTACAGGGGGCATAAGGAATGGCTACACCTTC
CDR3 protein: CASSSTGGIRNGYTF

D gene: -
J gene: TRBJ1-1
V gene: TRBV11-2
clone size: -
CDR3 DNA: TGTGCCAGCAGCTTAGGTCCAGGGGTGGACACTGAAGCTTTCTTT
CDR3 protein: CASSLGPGVDTEAFF

D gene: TRBD1
J gene: TRBJ1-3
V gene: TRBV7-2
clone size: -
CDR3 DNA: TGTGCCAGCAGCCCTCAAGGGGGCAGGGGGCCTTTAGGAAACACCATATATTTT
CDR3 protein: CASSPQGGRGPLGNTIYF

D gene: TRBD2
J gene: TRBJ2-5
V gene: TRBV4-1
clone size: once
CDR3 DNA: TGCGCCAGCAGCCTAATAGCGGGGGCCCTCCAAGAGACCCAGTACTTC
CDR3 protein: CASSLIAGALQETQYF

D gene: TRBD1
J gene: TRBJ1-1
V gene: TRBV3-1/TRBV3-2
clone size: -
CDR3 DNA: TGTGCCAGCAGCCTACCGCTGACAGGGGGGATTGAGAACACTGAAGCTTTCTTT
CDR3 protein: CASSLPLTGGIENTEAFF

D gene: TRBD2
J gene: TRBJ2-7
V gene: TRBV19
clone size: -
CDR3 DNA: TGTGCCAGTAGTCCGACTAGCGTTTCCCACGAGCAGTACTTC
CDR3 protein: CASSPTSVSHEQYF

D gene: -
J gene: TRBJ2-7
V gene: TRBV4-1
clone size: -
CDR3 DNA: TGCGCCAGCAGCTACCAACAGACCTACGAGCAGTACTTC
CDR3 protein: CASSYQQTYEQYF

D gene: -
J gene: TRBJ2-3
V gene: TRBV5-4
clone size: -
CDR3 DNA: TGTGCCAGCAGCTTGGGCCGAGAAACAGATACGCAGTATTTT
CDR3 protein: CASSLGRETDTQYF

D gene: TRBD1
J gene: TRBJ2-7
V gene: TRBV28
clone size: -
CDR3 DNA: TGTGCCAGCAGTCTGCGACAGGGTGCCTACGAGCAGTACTTC
CDR3 protein: CASSLRQGAYEQYF

D gene: -
J gene: TRBJ2-5
V gene: TRBV19
clone size: -
CDR3 DNA: TGTGCCAGTAGTATTCACAGCCAAGAGACCCAGTACTTC
CDR3 protein: CASSIHSQETQYF